This T cell receptor beta chain appears in the sequencing data of a study of identical twins. Trimming shortened V by 4 bases and J by 4 bases, and 12 bases separated the two germline ends. CDR1 is KGHDR and CDR2 is SFDVKD in the germline V gene. This CDR3 spans 15 amino acids. Donors were all healthy Caucasians. In TCRdb, the 5' RACE reads were re-called with MiXCR into one record per CDR3 protein. The profile covers 1.5 million to 2 million distinct CDR3 sequences, with more than 30% appearing a single time and approximately 0.29% taken by the ten largest. The chain joins TRBV24-1 to TRBJ2-2, with D perhaps matching TRBD2 (5 bases). This receptor was obtained from a newborn girl in good health. The sample taken for sequencing was cord blood. As DNA, the CDR3 is TGTGCCACCAGTGAACAACTAGGGCGCACCGGGGAGCTGTTTTTT. Translating it yields CATSEQLGRTGELFF.